The present TCR beta chain was sequenced within a study of T cell responses to AZD1222 COVID-19 vaccine. The table came from immunoSEQ multiplex PCR; TCRdb's copy has only in-frame clones and leaves some out. This table has about 96,000 clones, 90% appearing once. Study observations and caveats: Spike-specific TCRs gained breadth and depth after people received two AZD1222 doses.

Trimming stripped 4 bases from V and 0 bases from J, with 19 bases between. This CDR3 comprises 17 residues. Germline V CDR1 and CDR2: SGHNT, YYREEE (reference sequence). On this clone itself: The target antigen is unknown.

This rearrangement joins TRBV5-4 to TRBJ1-2; weak D call: TRBD1 (6 bases). This TCR came from an adult in good health. This specimen consisted of peripheral blood, obtained on day 0 of AZD1222 vaccination. The CDR3 spells CASSPGTNPLTNYGYTF. The CDR3 DNA is TGTGCCAGCAGCCCTGGGACAAACCCGCTTACTAACTATGGCTACACCTTC.